This T cell receptor (beta chain) stems from a study of cytomegalovirus exposure and HLA in healthy donors. This clone came up a few times. Its matching antigen is unknown. 60 Vbeta and 13 Jbeta primers were used in PCR. Here immunoSEQ multiplex PCR was the method, and the copy in TCRdb shows in-frame clones only, minus some. The sample lists about 120,000 clones, about three quarters occurring once. When sampled, the donors appeared nominally healthy, though they likely had unrecorded immune exposures. The CDR3 has 14 amino acids. Germline loops: CDR1 MNHEY, CDR2 SVGAGI. V dropped 5 bases and J dropped 3; count of bases not matched to a gene: 5. Study-wide points: Most TCR sequences showed up rarely, but some public TCRs showed up in many donors. For most TCR beta V segments, an earlier analysis put the productive rate at about 87% or about 30% of the time.

This clonotype was obtained from a woman between 35 and 50 years old in good health and CMV-seropositive. The sample was PBMCs. The chain employs TRBV6-5 and TRBJ1-1; TRBD1 matches at 8 bases. CDR3 protein: CASSTGGWDTEAFF. CDR3 nucleotide sequence: TGTGCCAGCAGTACAGGGGGGTGGGACACTGAAGCTTTCTTT.